The clone carrying this T cell receptor (beta chain) has more than one count but fewer than ten. This sample is part of a study of blood T cells in healthy people across ages. Germline V gene sequence: CDR1 DFQATT, CDR2 SNEGSKA (reference sequence). The CDR3 is made up of 14 amino acids. V lost 5 bases and J lost 4, with 12 bases in between. Primed by a sample-barcoded 5' primer and a J-beta primer mix, a second PCR proceeded for about 6 to 11 cycles. TCRdb reanalysed the 5' RACE reads using MiXCR and keeps one entry per CDR3 protein. The sample lists about 280,000 distinct CDR3 sequences, roughly 29% seen once, with 29% in the top ten.

The sequenced material came from blood. The receptor comes from a woman in her seventies in good health. V usage is TRBV20-1 and J usage is TRBJ1-6, with no clear D. The CDR3 protein is CSALGDRYNSPLHF. The CDR3 DNA is TGCAGTGCTTTAGGAGACCGATATAATTCACCCCTCCACTTT.